This T cell receptor beta chain was found in a study of cytomegalovirus exposure and HLA in healthy donors (TCRdb year 2017). General notes on the study: In an earlier analysis of 550 to 750 of the donors, 276 Gb of sequence data and roughly 100 million unique TCR beta sequences from about 179 million T cells were reported. An early release that covered approximately 600 HLA-typed donors contained approximately 320 gigabases of sequencing data and approximately 85 million unique TCR sequences. Of the roughly 390 genotyped donors, approximately 82% fell in the genetic ancestry cluster associated with self-reported Caucasian donors. The study was designed to test whether signatures of past pathogen exposure could be identified by cataloging public T cell receptors. Using immunosequencing, the study profiled T cell repertoires from 666 subjects and related those repertoires to cytomegalovirus serostatus. In addition to the first cohort of about 650 subjects, a separate validation cohort of 120 different subjects was used. To predict cytomegalovirus infection status, the study brought together high-throughput TCR immunosequencing, statistical association of individual TCRs with disease status, and machine learning. In a later analysis, previously published TCR beta repertoires from about 640 donors were re-analyzed and high-resolution HLA genotyping was added so that TCR occurrence patterns could be studied. Rather than using new phenotypic data, the later analysis identified candidate immune exposures from TCR beta sequences and from how often those sequences occurred across donors. In an earlier analysis of about 590 of the donors, high-throughput TCR beta sequencing was used to judge whether each TCR beta V gene segment behaved as functional or pseudogenic. Donor age, sex, ethnicity and CMV serostatus were collected together with the repertoire data. In a later genetic analysis, genome-wide SNP genotypes for 398 of the 666 donors were used, and that subset was treated as a discovery cohort. All discovery cohort repertoires had been generated using a single sequencing platform. Class I and class II HLA loci were covered by the typing at four-digit resolution. The number of typed donors differed by locus: roughly 620-630 for A, B, C, DRB1 and DQB1; roughly 510 for DQA1; some 590 for DPA1; and some 450 for DPB1. Because of strong linkage in the cohort, four or five DR-DQ haplotypes were treated as single units for association and clustering. On average, over 200,000 unique TCR beta nucleotide sequences were sequenced per donor among 398 genotyped donors of the cohort, with around 19% of those sequences being non-productive. The paper's findings and limits, for the study overall: At a false discovery rate of 0.05, a later analysis linked 16,951 TCR beta sequences to specific HLA alleles. Because the 87-base-pair reads could not distinguish some IMGT-functional V segments, including TRBV6-2 and TRBV6-3, those segments were excluded. Because counts were too low, more than 15 rarely observed V segments, including chromosome 9 orphons, were left out of the earlier analysis of several hundred of the donors. Broadly in line with IMGT annotations, most TCR beta V segments showed up in productive rearrangements about 90% or about 30% of the time in an earlier analysis of several hundred of the donors. A later genetic analysis reported fewer N-insertions in productive TCRs among donors in an Asian-associated ancestry cluster than the roughly 620-donor mean. A group of highly shared sequence variants was considered likely to be a technical artifact of the sequencing pipeline. Several of the top co-occurrence clusters appeared to be linked to parvovirus B19, influenza, CMV and Epstein-Barr virus, according to a later analysis. The classifier was reported to diagnose cytomegalovirus status with high specificity and sensitivity in both the original and validation cohorts. A later analysis found that HLA-associated TCR beta chains were more clonally expanded and had lower generation probabilities than equally common non-associated chains. Three of the identified cytomegalovirus-associated TCR beta chains were confirmed in vitro to be specific for cytomegalovirus antigens. In a later analysis, the rate of TCR association differed among HLA loci, with DRB1 alleles having the most associated TCRs and HLA-C alleles having the fewest. Roughly uniform sequencing depth across donors was assumed in presence/absence analyses, although this assumption may not hold. The study listed 150 to 200 TCR beta chains as associated with cytomegalovirus. In a later analysis, most CMV-associated TCR beta chains were found to appear HLA-restricted, with HLA associations seemingly driven largely by CMV exposure. For the cohort, immune exposure information was limited to CMV serostatus. Assigning TCR associations to individual alleles was difficult when HLA alleles, especially DR and DQ, strongly co-occurred. Because HLA typing was missing for some donors at each locus, association tests included only the typed subset. The authors suggested that the approach could potentially be generalized to other disease states and immunological phenotypes. This cohort had only TCR beta chains sequenced, and the lack of alpha or paired-chain data limited which features could be detected. V-gene and J-gene trimming of TCR beta chains was associated with a missense DCLRE1C variant in a later genetic analysis, and the association was replicated in an independent cohort. Linkage disequilibrium might explain the correlated functional status among segregating V segments, but an unknown experimental factor could not be ruled out. While some public TCRs were present in many individuals, most TCR sequences turned up only very rarely across donors. A further reported finding was that TCR beta sequences accurately predicted the HLA-A and HLA-B alleles for most subjects in the first cohort.

The cohort consisted of 666 healthy bone marrow donors. Cohort members were all nominally healthy when sampled, although unrecorded immune exposures were likely present. The donor was CMV seropositive and belonged to the group of 250 to 300 seropositive cohort members. A peripheral blood sample was provided by each donor, and peripheral blood mononuclear cells were used for TCR beta sequencing. Genomic DNA extraction from the blood cell samples was performed with the Qiagen DNeasy Blood Extraction Kit. Between the V and J ends, shortened by 2 bases and 4 bases respectively, the junction contains 14 bases. The CDR3 contains 16 residues, cysteine and phenylalanine counted. Only CDR3 DNA remains: 48 bases, in frame from the first base. CDR1 MGHRA and CDR2 YSYEKL are derived from the germline V gene. Libraries were made using the immunoSEQ multiplex PCR assay. For the multiplex PCR, a mixture combining 60 forward primers for TCR Vbeta segments and 13 reverse primers for TCR Jbeta segments was used. Amplification of the CDR3 region of rearranged TCR beta genes was performed with a multiplex PCR assay on genomic DNA. The amplified TCR beta libraries were sequenced on the Illumina HiSeq System as 87-base-pair reads. Per the original workflow: In a later analysis, tens of millions of unique TCR beta chains were counted across the 650 to 750 repertoires, and roughly 9.9 million of these chains were shared by at least two donors. Raw reads were error-corrected and collapsed into unique sequences by a nearest-neighbor algorithm in which closely related sequences were merged to remove PCR and sequencing errors. CDR3 sequences were aligned to IMGT reference sequences to assign V, D and J gene segments. For a sequence to be retained, a match of at least six nucleotides was required to both a V gene segment and a J gene segment. Rearrangements were classified as productive when the CDR3 lacked stop codons and remained in frame with V and J, and all other rearrangements were classified as non-productive. CDR3 was defined according to IMGT convention as the region running from the second conserved V-encoded cysteine to the conserved J-encoded phenylalanine. In an earlier analysis of some 550 of the donors, sequences lacking an unambiguous match to a single V gene segment were excluded. In an earlier analysis of several hundred of the donors, a V segment was called functional when productive rearrangements were above 56.7%, and segregating when the standard deviation between donors exceeded 5%. To diagnose cytomegalovirus status from the catalog of TCR beta chain sequences, a statistical classification framework was built. In a later analysis, TCR nucleotide sequences were compared against IMGT/GENE-DB human TR gene sequences so that V and J genes could be assigned. The TCRdist pipeline was used in a later analysis to assign CDR3 sequences and most-parsimonious VDJ recombination scenarios. A later analysis defined each TCR beta chain by its CDR3 amino acid sequence plus V-gene family, and excluded reads lacking a unique V-gene family. A later analysis removed 550 to 700 highly shared, low-generation-probability nucleotide sequences to deal with suspected cross-contamination and a sequencing artifact. A later analysis calculated a clonal expansion index for each public chain from normalized within-repertoire ranks of inferred template counts. A later analysis computed generation probabilities with a VDJ recombination model fitted to out-of-frame rearrangements, and checked the results against IGoR. Hypergeometric tests were used in a later analysis to score TCR-TCR, TCR-HLA and TCR-CMV co-occurrence, with a repertoire-size bias correction applied to the TCR pairs. In a later analysis, false discovery rates were estimated by permuting HLA or CMV assignments 20 times. In a later analysis, co-occurring TCRs were grouped using DBSCAN, with TCRdist sequence similarity added in when clustering inside HLA-allele-positive subsets. Co-occurrence clustering excluded repertoires with fewer than 30,000 or more than 120,000 public chains, plus five with anomalous nucleotide sharing. TCRdb carries this immuneACCESS record with in-frame sequences only. Its versions omit some clonotypes, under half of them owing to an unresolved V gene in the studies checked, with the rest unexplained. Clone size and the V and J calls come from that table; the DNA yielded D and trimming. This sample comprises about 100,000 clones, under 80% of them detected only once. Approximately 4.3% of the sample rests with the top ten.

On this clone itself: Its cognate antigen has yet to be identified. No base quality values were provided; no much bigger clone lies one nucleotide off.

This receptor was obtained from a young woman in good health and CMV-seropositive. Specimen: PBMCs. The V gene is TRBV4-1 and the J gene is TRBJ2-2; the D gene is perhaps TRBD2, on 6 matching bases. This receptor has the CDR3 CASSQPRGLVTGELFF. Read as DNA, the sequence is TGCGCCAGCAGCCAACCTCGGGGACTCGTCACCGGGGAGCTGTTTTTT.